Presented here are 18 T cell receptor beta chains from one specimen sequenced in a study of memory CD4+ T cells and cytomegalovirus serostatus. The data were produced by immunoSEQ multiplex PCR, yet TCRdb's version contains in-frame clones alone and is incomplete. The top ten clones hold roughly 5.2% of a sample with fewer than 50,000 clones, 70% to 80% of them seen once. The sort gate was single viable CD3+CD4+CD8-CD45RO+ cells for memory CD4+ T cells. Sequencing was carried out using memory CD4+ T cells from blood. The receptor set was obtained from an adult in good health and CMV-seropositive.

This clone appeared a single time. CDR3 sequence reads: CASSTRASRAEQYF. CDR3 DNA sequence: TGTGCCAGCAGCACCCGGGCTTCGAGGGCCGAGCAGTACTTC. The V gene is TRBV6-6, the J gene TRBJ2-7, with D possibly being TRBD2 (5 bases). The CDR3 runs to 14 residues. V lost 6 bases to trimming and J lost 6 bases, with 18 bases between them. Germline CDR1 and CDR2: MNHNY and SVGAGI (reference sequence).

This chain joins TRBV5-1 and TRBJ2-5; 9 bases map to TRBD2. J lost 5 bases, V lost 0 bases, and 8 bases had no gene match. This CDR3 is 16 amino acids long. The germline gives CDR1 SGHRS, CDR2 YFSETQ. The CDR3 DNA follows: TGCGCCAGCAGCTTGGTTGCGGGGGGGCAACTCGAGACCCAGTACTTC. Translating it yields CASSLVAGGQLETQYF.

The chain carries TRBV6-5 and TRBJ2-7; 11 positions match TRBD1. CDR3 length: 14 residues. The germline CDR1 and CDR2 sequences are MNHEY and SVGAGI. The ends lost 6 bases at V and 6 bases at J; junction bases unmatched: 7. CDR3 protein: CASRLGTGGTEQYF. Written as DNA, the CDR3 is TGTGCCAGCAGGCTCGGGACAGGGGGGACCGAGCAGTACTTC.

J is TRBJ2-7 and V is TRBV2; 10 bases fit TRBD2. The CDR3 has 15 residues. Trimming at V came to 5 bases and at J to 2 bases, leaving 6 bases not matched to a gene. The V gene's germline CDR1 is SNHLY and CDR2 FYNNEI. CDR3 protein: CASSRERGGTYEQYF. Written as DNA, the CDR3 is TGTGCCAGCAGTCGAGAGCGGGGGGGGACCTACGAGCAGTACTTC.

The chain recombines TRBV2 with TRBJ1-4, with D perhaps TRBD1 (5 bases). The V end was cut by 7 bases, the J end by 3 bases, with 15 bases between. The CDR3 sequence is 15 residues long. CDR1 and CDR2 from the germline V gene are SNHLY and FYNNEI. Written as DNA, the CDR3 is TGTGCCAGCAACTCAGACAGCCTGGCTAATGAAAAACTGTTTTTT. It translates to CASNSDSLANEKLFF. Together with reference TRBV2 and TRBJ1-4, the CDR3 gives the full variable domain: EPEVTQTPSHQVTQMGQEVILRCVPISNHLYFYWYRQILGQKVEFLVSFYNNEISEKSEIFDDQFSVERPDGSNFTLKIRSTKLEDSAMYFCASNSDSLANEKLFFGSGTQLSVL.

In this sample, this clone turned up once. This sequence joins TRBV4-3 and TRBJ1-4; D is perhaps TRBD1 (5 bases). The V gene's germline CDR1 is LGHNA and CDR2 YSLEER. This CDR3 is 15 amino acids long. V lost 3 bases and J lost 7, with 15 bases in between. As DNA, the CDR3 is TGCGCCAGCAGCCAGCAGCTCCCTGGGGGTGAAAAACTGTTTTTT. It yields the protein CASSQQLPGGEKLFF.

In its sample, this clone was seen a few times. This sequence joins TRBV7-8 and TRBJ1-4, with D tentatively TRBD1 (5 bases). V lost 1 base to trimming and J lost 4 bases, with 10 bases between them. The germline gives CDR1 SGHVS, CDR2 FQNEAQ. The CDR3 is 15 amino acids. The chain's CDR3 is CASSLGDRNNEKLFF. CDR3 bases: TGTGCCAGCAGCTTAGGAGACAGAAATAATGAAAAACTGTTTTTT.

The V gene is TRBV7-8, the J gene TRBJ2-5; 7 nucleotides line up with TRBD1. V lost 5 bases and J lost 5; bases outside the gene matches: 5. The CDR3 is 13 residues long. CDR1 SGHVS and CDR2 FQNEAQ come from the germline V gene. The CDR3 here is CASSIGQAETQYF. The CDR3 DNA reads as TGTGCCAGCAGCATCGGACAGGCTGAGACCCAGTACTTC.

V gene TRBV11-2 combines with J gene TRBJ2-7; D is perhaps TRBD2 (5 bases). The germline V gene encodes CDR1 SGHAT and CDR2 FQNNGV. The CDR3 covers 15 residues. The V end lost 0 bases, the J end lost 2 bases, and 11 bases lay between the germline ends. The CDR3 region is CASSLDRRLAYEQYF. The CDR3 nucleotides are TGTGCCAGCAGCTTAGATAGGAGGCTAGCCTACGAGCAGTACTTC.

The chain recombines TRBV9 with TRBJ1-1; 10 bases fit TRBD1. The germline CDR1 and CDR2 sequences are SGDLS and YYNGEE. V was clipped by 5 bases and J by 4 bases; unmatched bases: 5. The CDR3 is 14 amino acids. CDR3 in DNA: TGTGCCAGCAGGGCGACAGGGGGCGGCACTGAAGCTTTCTTT. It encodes CASRATGGGTEAFF.

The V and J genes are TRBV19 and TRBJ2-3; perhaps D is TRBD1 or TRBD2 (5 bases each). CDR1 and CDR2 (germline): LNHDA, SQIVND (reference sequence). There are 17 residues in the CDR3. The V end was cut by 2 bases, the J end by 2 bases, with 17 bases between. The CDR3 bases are TGTGCCAGTAGTATACAAGCCGGGACCCACTTCACAGATACGCAGTATTTT. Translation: CASSIQAGTHFTDTQYF.

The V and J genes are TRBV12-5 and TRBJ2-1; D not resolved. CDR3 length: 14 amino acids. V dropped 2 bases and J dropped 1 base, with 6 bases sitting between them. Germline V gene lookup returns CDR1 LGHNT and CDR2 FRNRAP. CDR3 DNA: TGTGCTAGTGGTTTGTCCGCTTCCTACAATGAGCAGTTCTTC. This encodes CASGLSASYNEQFF.

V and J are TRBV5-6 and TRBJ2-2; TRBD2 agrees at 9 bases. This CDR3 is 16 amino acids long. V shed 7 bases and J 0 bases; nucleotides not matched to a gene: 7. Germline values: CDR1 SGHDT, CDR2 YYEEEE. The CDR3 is CASRGSGGANTGELFF. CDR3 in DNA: TGTGCCAGCCGGGGTAGCGGGGGAGCGAACACCGGGGAGCTGTTTTTT.

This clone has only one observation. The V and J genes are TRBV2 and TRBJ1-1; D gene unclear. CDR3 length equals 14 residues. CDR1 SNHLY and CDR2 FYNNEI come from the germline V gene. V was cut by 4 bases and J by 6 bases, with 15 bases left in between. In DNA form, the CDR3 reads TGTGCCAGCAGTGGGAGCTGGACTGCTCCTGAAGCTTTCTTT. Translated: CASSGSWTAPEAFF.

The CDR3 DNA follows: TGCGCCAGCAGCTTGGAGGGGCTAGCACACGGCACAGATACGCAGTATTTT. Translation: CASSLEGLAHGTDTQYF. The chain carries TRBV5-1 and TRBJ2-3; D may be TRBD1 or TRBD2 (5 bases each). CDR1 is SGHRS and CDR2 is YFSETQ in the germline V gene. Trimming left V 0 bases short and J 1 base short, with 15 bases between. This CDR3 has 17 residues.

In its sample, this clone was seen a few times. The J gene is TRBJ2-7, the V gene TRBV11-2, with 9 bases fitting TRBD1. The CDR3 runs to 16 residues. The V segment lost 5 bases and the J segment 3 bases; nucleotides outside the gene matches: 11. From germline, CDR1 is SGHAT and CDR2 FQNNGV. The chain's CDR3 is CASSLLRRQGDYEQYF. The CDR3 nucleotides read TGTGCCAGCAGCCTCCTCCGTAGACAGGGGGACTACGAGCAGTACTTC.

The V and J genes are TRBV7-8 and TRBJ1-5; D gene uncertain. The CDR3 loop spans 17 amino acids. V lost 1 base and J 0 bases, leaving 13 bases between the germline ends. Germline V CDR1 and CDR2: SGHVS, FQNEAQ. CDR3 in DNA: TGTGCCAGCAGCTTAGAAGGAGCTGGGTTTAGCAATCAGCCCCAGCATTTT. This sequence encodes CASSLEGAGFSNQPQHF.

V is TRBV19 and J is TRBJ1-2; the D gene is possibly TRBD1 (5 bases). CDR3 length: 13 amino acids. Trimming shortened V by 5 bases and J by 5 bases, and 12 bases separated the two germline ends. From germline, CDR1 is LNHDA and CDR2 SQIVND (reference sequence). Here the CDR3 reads CASSRGQIYGYTF. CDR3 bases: TGTGCCAGTAGTCGGGGCCAAATTTATGGCTACACCTTC.